Shown below are 26 T cell receptor beta chains from a single sample sequenced in a study of T-cell reconstitution after alpha-beta-depleted transplantation in children. The library targeted TCRbeta and was prepared with unique molecular identifiers. TCRdb independently ran MiXCR on the PCR reads; one entry per CDR3 protein. Of almost 400,000 distinct CDR3 sequences listed, 20% are singletons. This sample comprised PBMCs from the stem cell graft donor, obtained from the stem cell graft. The source is a human donor who donated a stem cell graft to a child with acute myeloid leukemia.

The chain uses TRBV20-1 and TRBJ1-4, with D possibly matching TRBD1 (5 bases). Per germline, CDR1 DFQATT and CDR2 SNEGSKA (reference sequence). V was trimmed by 0 bases and J by 7 bases, leaving 12 bases between them. The CDR3 is 14 residues long. CDR3 residues: CSARDPAGSEKLFF. For the CDR3, the DNA is TGCAGTGCTAGAGATCCGGCAGGGAGTGAAAAACTGTTTTTT.

V is TRBV29-1 and J is TRBJ2-1, with D possibly being TRBD1 (5 bases). The V end was cut by 4 bases, the J end by 12 bases, with 16 bases between. The CDR3 spans 12 residues. Per the germline V gene, CDR1 is SQVTM and CDR2 is ANQGSEA. This chain's CDR3 is CSVAGREVGQFF. The CDR3 DNA reads as TGCAGCGTTGCAGGCAGGGAAGTAGGGCAGTTCTTC.

This clonotype showed up many times. The chain recombines TRBV20-1 with TRBJ2-5; 11 bases map to TRBD2. Germline V gene sequence: CDR1 DFQATT, CDR2 SNEGSKA (reference sequence). V was pared by 6 bases and J by 2 bases, with 14 bases of the junction left unmatched. The CDR3 covers 17 residues. The CDR3: CSAPLLAGGGWQETQYF. CDR3 nucleotides: TGCAGTGCCCCCCTTCTAGCGGGAGGAGGTTGGCAAGAGACCCAGTACTTC.

This chain uses TRBV28 with TRBJ2-2; 8 bases fit TRBD2. V trimming: 5 bases; J trimming: 4 bases; junction bases outside the gene matches: 6. Per the germline V gene, CDR1 is MDHEN and CDR2 is SYDVKM. The CDR3 runs to 15 residues. The CDR3 DNA follows: TGTGCCAGCAGTACCTCCGGGACTAGCACCGGGGAGCTGTTTTTT. Encoded protein: CASSTSGTSTGELFF.

The V call is TRBV12-3 or TRBV12-4, the J call TRBJ2-7, with D possibly being TRBD2 (5 bases). This CDR3 contains 14 residues. V was trimmed by 6 bases and J by 3 bases, leaving 15 bases between them. This CDR3 reads CASSDTGVYYEQYF. The CDR3 DNA sequence: TGTGCCAGCAGCGATACCGGGGTCTACTACGAGCAGTACTTC.

This clonotype was seen repeatedly, ten times or more. The rearrangement joins TRBV20-1 to TRBJ2-1; D uncertain. Germline V lookup: CDR1 DFQATT, CDR2 SNEGSKA (reference sequence). V was trimmed by 6 bases and J by 7 bases, leaving 19 bases between them. The CDR3 is 14 residues long. In DNA form, the CDR3 reads TGCAGTGCCGGTCTTCCCGGCTTGACTAATGAGCAGTTCTTC. It yields the protein CSAGLPGLTNEQFF.

V is TRBV12-3 or TRBV12-4 and J is TRBJ2-3, with D perhaps matching TRBD1 (6 bases). V shed 4 bases and J shed 5 bases, with 13 bases lying between them. The CDR3 has 14 residues. The CDR3 is CASSSGTNGDTQYF. CDR3 nucleotides: TGTGCCAGCAGTTCGGGGACAAATGGAGATACGCAGTATTTT.

The chain recombines TRBV5-1 with TRBJ1-2; tentatively, D is TRBD1 (6 bases). CDR1 SGHRS and CDR2 YFSETQ come from the germline V gene. The CDR3 extends over 14 amino acids. Trimming shortened V by 4 bases and J by 8 bases, and 18 bases separated the two germline ends. This CDR3 reads CASSPNDRSHGYTF. CDR3 in DNA: TGCGCCAGCAGCCCGAACGACAGGTCTCACGGCTACACCTTC.

This clonotype was found many times. The chain recombines TRBV20-1 with TRBJ2-1; D is ambiguous. CDR3 size: 11 residues. Trimming took 6 bases from V and 9 from J, leaving 12 bases between them. Germline loops: CDR1 DFQATT, CDR2 SNEGSKA (reference sequence). For the CDR3, the DNA is TGCAGTGCCTTTCACGCCGGTGAGCAGTTCTTC. Translation gives CSAFHAGEQFF.

This clonotype occurred a few times. V is TRBV6-2 or TRBV6-3 and J is TRBJ2-3, with D unresolved. CDR1 and CDR2 (germline): MNHEY, SVGEGT. This CDR3 has 12 residues. Trimming took off 6 bases at V and 8 bases at J, with 12 bases between the two ends. The CDR3 reads CASSPGGTTQYF. The DNA for the CDR3 is TGTGCCAGCAGCCCCGGTGGAACTACGCAGTATTTT.

As regards this clonotype: A much bigger clone sits one base away, suggesting this may be a read error. The J gene is TRBJ2-7, the V gene TRBV20-1; possible D gene TRBD1, 5 bases. Germline CDR1 and CDR2: DFQATT and SNEGSKA (reference sequence). There are 12 residues in the CDR3. V was cut by 6 bases and J by 6 bases, with 15 bases left in between. CDR3 protein: CSAERQKLEQYF. DNA for the CDR3: TGCAGTGCCGAGCGACAGAAGCTCGAGCAGTACTTC.

This chain joins TRBV5-1 and TRBJ2-7; D not certain. The V gene lost 4 bases and the J gene lost 3 bases, with 11 bases spanning the gap. This CDR3 is 13 amino acids long. CDR1 and CDR2 (germline): SGHRS, YFSETQ. CDR3 coding DNA: TGCGCCAGCAGCCCAAAAGGTGACTACGAGCAGTACTTC. Its protein product is CASSPKGDYEQYF.

This clonotype was detected a few times. One end of the junction is discordant with germline, which a read error may explain. The CDR3 DNA reads TGTGCCAGCAGTCCGGGACTAGGAGGATGGGGCTTC. Protein product: CASSPGLGGWGF. The genes are TRBV12-3 or TRBV12-4 and TRBJ2-1; 8 nucleotides match TRBD2. The CDR3 is 12 residues long.

The chain is built from TRBV2 and TRBJ2-3; TRBD2 agrees at 10 bases. Germline V gene data show CDR1 as SNHLY and CDR2 as FYNNEI. The V gene end was trimmed by 3 bases and the J gene end by 1 base; junction bases not matched to a gene: 4. This CDR3 is built from 16 residues. CDR3 DNA sequence: TGTGCCAGCAGTGATACCGGGACTAGCGGCACAGATACGCAGTATTTT. It is translated as CASSDTGTSGTDTQYF.

The chain is built from TRBV5-6 and TRBJ1-2; D ambiguous. Germline V gene data show CDR1 as SGHDT and CDR2 as YYEEEE. V lost 0 bases to trimming and J lost 4 bases, with 13 bases between them. This CDR3 has 15 residues. The CDR3 coding sequence is TGTGCCAGCAGCTTGGAGCAGCTAGTTAGCTATGGCTACACCTTC. Protein product: CASSLEQLVSYGYTF.

The V call is TRBV20-1, the J call TRBJ1-3; D is unclear. Germline CDR1 is DFQATT and CDR2 is SNEGSKA (reference sequence). There are 14 residues in the CDR3. V lost 0 bases and J 5 bases, leaving 11 bases between the germline ends. The CDR3 DNA reads as TGCAGTGCTAGAGATGGTACAGTCCGAAACACCATATATTTT. As protein: CSARDGTVRNTIYF.

This clonotype was seen more than once but under ten times. This sequence joins TRBV6-5 and TRBJ2-1; D is unclear. The CDR3 is 16 residues long. Between the trimmed V and J ends, which lost 4 bases and 0 bases, there was a span of 13 bases. Germline-derived CDR1 and CDR2 are MNHEY and SVGAGI. This CDR3 reads CASSLWLLSSYNEQFF. CDR3 nucleotide sequence: TGTGCCAGCAGTTTGTGGCTTTTGAGCTCCTACAATGAGCAGTTCTTC.

Only a few counts were recorded for this clonotype. This chain connects TRBV28 to TRBJ2-7; 8 bases line up with TRBD2. The CDR3 is 17 amino acids. The V and J ends lost 1 base and 1 base, in that order; junction bases with no gene match: 9. Germline CDR1 is MDHEN and CDR2 is SYDVKM. DNA for the CDR3: TGTGCCAGCAGTTTATCGGATAGCGGGACCGGATCCTACGAGCAGTACTTC. Translating it yields CASSLSDSGTGSYEQYF.

The J gene is TRBJ1-4, the V gene TRBV12-3 or TRBV12-4, with unresolved D. Trimming took 2 bases from V and 8 from J, leaving 15 bases between them. The CDR3 covers 15 residues. The CDR3 here is CASSLRGSVGEKLFF. The CDR3 bases are TGTGCCAGCAGTTTACGAGGCAGCGTGGGGGAAAAACTGTTTTTT.

The chain uses TRBV20-1 and TRBJ2-3; D might be TRBD2 (6 bases). V shed 3 bases and J shed 2 bases, with 12 bases lying between them. Germline assignment: CDR1 DFQATT and CDR2 SNEGSKA (reference sequence). The CDR3 consists of 14 residues. In DNA, the CDR3 is TGCAGTGCTAGGACTAGACCAAACACAGATACGCAGTATTTT. Its translation: CSARTRPNTDTQYF.

The chain recombines TRBV12-3 or TRBV12-4 with TRBJ2-7; D gene ambiguous. CDR3 length: 18 amino acids. The V end lost 2 bases, the J end lost 2 bases, and 22 bases lay between the germline ends. The CDR3 nucleotides read TGTGCCAGCAGTTTAATTAGAGCCAAGTGGCTTGAGGCCTACGAGCAGTACTTC. It yields the protein CASSLIRAKWLEAYEQYF.

This clonotype was recorded at least ten times. CDR3 in amino acids: CASSGRQGANSYEQYF. CDR3 nucleotides: TGTGCCAGCAGTGGACGACAGGGGGCCAATTCCTACGAGCAGTACTTC. This chain joins TRBV25-1 and TRBJ2-7, with TRBD1 matching 10 bases. The CDR3 is made up of 16 amino acids. Germline V gene sequence: CDR1 MGHDK, CDR2 SYGVNS. With 4 bases clipped from V and 1 base from J, the junction kept 7 bases outside the gene matches.

This clonotype has just a few counts. V and J are TRBV11-2 and TRBJ2-1; no clear D. The CDR3 spans 15 residues. Germline CDR1 SGHAT, CDR2 FQNNGV. Trimming stripped 2 bases from V and 4 bases from J, with 12 bases between. CDR3 loop: CASSLRGGAYNEQFF. Written as DNA, the CDR3 is TGTGCCAGCAGCTTACGCGGCGGAGCTTACAATGAGCAGTTCTTC.

V usage is TRBV20-1 and J usage is TRBJ2-1, with D perhaps TRBD2 (5 bases). The germline gives CDR1 DFQATT, CDR2 SNEGSKA (reference sequence). The CDR3 extends over 15 amino acids. V was trimmed by 6 bases and J by 0 bases, leaving 15 bases between them. CDR3 loop: CSAVPDFTSYNEQFF. The CDR3 nucleotides are TGCAGTGCGGTCCCGGACTTTACCTCCTACAATGAGCAGTTCTTC.

This clonotype was counted many times. The chain has TRBV5-1 and TRBJ2-1; possible D gene TRBD1, 6 bases. The germline V gene has CDR1 SGHRS and CDR2 YFSETQ. The CDR3 contains 17 residues. V was trimmed by 3 bases and J by 2 bases, leaving 18 bases between them. CDR3 loop: CASSSKGTSGPYNEQFF. CDR3 nucleotides: TGCGCCAGCAGCTCTAAGGGGACATCTGGACCCTACAATGAGCAGTTCTTC.

This clonotype was detected many times. V is TRBV29-1 and J is TRBJ2-3; TRBD2 agrees at 9 bases. There are 17 residues in the CDR3. The trim removed 7 bases at V and 1 base at J, leaving 15 bases unmatched. Germline V gene sequence: CDR1 SQVTM, CDR2 ANQGSEA. In nucleotides, the CDR3 is TGCAGCGCACGCGGGGCGCAAATAGCGGGAGGCACAGATACGCAGTATTTT. Its protein is CSARGAQIAGGTDTQYF.